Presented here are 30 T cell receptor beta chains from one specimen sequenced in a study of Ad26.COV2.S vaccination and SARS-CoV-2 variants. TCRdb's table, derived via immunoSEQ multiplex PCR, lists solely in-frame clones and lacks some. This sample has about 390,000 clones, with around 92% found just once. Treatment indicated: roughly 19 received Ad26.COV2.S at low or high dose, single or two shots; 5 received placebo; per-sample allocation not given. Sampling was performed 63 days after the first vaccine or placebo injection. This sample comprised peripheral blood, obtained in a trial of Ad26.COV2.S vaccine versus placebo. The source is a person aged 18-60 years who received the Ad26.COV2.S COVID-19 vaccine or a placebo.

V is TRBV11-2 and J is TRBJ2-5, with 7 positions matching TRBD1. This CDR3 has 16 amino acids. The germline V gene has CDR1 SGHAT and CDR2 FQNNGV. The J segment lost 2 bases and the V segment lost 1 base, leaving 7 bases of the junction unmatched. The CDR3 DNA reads TGTGCCAGCAGCTTAGCTCTAAGGGGGCGTCAAGAGACCCAGTACTTC. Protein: CASSLALRGRQETQYF.

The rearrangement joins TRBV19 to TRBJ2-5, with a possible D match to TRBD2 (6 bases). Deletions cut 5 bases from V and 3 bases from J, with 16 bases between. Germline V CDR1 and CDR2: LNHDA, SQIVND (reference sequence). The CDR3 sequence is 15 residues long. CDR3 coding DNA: TGTGCCAGTAGTTCTCAAGGAGCGGGTAAAGAGACCCAGTACTTC. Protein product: CASSSQGAGKETQYF.

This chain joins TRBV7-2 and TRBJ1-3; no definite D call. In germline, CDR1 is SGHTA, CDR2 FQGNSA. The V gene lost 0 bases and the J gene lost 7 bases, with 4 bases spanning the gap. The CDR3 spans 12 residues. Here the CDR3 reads CASSLARNTIYF. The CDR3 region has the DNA TGTGCCAGCAGCTTAGCCCGGAACACCATATATTTT.

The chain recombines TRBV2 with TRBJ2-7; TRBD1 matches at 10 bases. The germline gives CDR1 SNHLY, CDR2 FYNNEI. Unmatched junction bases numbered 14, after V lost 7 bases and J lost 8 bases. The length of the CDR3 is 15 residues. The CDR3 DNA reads TGTGCCAGCAAACTAAATTGGGACAGGGGATGGAAGCAGTACTTC. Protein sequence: CASKLNWDRGWKQYF.

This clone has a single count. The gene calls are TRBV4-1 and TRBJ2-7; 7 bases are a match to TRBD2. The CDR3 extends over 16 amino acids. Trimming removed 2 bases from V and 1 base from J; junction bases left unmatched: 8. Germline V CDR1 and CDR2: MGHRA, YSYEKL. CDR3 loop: CASSQIVLGGSYEQYF. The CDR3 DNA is TGCGCCAGCAGCCAAATTGTATTGGGGGGGTCCTACGAGCAGTACTTC.

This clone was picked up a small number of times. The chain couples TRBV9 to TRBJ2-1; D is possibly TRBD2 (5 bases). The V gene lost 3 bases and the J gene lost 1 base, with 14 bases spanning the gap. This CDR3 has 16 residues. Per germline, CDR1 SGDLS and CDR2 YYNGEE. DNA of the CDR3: TGTGCCAGCAGCGGAGGTGAGGGTTTATCCTACAATGAGCAGTTCTTC. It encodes CASSGGEGLSYNEQFF.

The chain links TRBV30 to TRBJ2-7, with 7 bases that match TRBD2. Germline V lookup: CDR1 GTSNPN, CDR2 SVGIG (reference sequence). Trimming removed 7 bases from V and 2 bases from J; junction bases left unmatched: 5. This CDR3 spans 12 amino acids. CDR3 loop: CAFSAGAYEQYF. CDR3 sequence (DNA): TGTGCCTTTTCTGCGGGGGCCTACGAGCAGTACTTC.

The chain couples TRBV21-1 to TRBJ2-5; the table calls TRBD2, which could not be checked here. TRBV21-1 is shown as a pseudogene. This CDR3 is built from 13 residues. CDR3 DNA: TGTGCCAGCAGCTTTCAGACCGGCGGGACCCAGTACTTC. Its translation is CASSFQTGGTQYF.

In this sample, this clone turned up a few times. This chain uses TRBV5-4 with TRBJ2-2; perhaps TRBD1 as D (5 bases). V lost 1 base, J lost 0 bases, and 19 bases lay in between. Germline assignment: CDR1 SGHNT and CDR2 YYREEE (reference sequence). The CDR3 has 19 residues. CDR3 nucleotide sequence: TGTGCCAGCAGCTTGTCTTTTATTAGGGGTCCCACGAACACCGGGGAGCTGTTTTTT. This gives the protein CASSLSFIRGPTNTGELFF.

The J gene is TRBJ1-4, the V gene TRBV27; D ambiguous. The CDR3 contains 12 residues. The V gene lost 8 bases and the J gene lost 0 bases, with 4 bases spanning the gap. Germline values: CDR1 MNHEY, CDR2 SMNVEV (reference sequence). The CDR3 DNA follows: TGTGCCAGCGCTGCAACTAATGAAAAACTGTTTTTT. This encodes CASAATNEKLFF.

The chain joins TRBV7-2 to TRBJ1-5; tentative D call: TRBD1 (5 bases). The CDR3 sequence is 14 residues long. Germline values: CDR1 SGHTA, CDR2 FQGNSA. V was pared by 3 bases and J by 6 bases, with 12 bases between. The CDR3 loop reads CASSFGGDGQPQHF. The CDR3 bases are TGTGCCAGCAGCTTTGGAGGGGATGGTCAGCCCCAGCATTTT.

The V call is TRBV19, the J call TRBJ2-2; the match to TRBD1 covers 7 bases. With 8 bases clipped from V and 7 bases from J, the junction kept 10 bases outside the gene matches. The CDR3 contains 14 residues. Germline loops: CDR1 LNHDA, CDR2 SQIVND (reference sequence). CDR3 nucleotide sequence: TGTGCCAGTCTCAGACAGGGTTTAAACGGGGAGCTGTTTTTT. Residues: CASLRQGLNGELFF.

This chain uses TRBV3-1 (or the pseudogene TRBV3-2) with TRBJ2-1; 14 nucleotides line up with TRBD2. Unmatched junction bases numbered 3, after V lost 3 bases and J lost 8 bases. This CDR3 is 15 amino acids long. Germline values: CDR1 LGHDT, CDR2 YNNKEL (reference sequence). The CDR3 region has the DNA TGTGCCAGCAGCCAGGGACTAGCGGGGGTTTATGAGCAGTTCTTC. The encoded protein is CASSQGLAGVYEQFF.

CDR3 nucleotide sequence: TGTGCCAGCAGTTTACTTTATGAAAAACTGTTTTTT. This sequence encodes CASSLLYEKLFF. This sequence joins TRBV28 and TRBJ1-4; no firm D call. CDR1 and CDR2 (germline): MDHEN, SYDVKM. The CDR3 consists of 12 residues. The V gene lost 2 bases and the J gene lost 6 bases, with 4 bases spanning the gap.

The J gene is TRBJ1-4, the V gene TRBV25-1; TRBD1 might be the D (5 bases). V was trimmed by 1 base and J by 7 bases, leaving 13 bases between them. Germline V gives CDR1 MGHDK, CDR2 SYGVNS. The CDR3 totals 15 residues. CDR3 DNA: TGTGCCAGCAGTGAATCGCGGACTAGGGGTGAAAAACTGTTTTTT. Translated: CASSESRTRGEKLFF.

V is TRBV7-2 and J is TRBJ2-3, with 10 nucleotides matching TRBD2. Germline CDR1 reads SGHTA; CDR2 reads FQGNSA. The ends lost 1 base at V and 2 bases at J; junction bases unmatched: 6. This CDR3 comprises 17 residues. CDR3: CASSLVGTSGNTDTQYF. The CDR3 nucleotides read TGTGCCAGCAGCTTAGTCGGTACTAGCGGGAACACAGATACGCAGTATTTT.

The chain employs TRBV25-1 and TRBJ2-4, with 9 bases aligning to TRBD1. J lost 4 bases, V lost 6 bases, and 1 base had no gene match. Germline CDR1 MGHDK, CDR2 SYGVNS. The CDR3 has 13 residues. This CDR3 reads CASSGQGKNIQYF. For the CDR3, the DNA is TGTGCCAGCAGCGGACAGGGGAAAAACATTCAGTACTTC.

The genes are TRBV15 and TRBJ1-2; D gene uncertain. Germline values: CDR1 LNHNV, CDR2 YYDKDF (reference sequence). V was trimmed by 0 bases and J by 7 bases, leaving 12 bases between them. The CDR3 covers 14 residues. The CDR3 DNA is TGTGCCACCAGCAGAGATAAGGGCCCTTCTGGCTACACCTTC. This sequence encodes CATSRDKGPSGYTF.

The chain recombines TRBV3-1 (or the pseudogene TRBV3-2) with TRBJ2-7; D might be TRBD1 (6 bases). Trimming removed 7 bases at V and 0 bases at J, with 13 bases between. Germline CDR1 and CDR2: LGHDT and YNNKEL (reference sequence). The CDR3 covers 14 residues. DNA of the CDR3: TGTGCCAGCACCGATACAGGGACCTCCTACGAGCAGTACTTC. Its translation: CASTDTGTSYEQYF.

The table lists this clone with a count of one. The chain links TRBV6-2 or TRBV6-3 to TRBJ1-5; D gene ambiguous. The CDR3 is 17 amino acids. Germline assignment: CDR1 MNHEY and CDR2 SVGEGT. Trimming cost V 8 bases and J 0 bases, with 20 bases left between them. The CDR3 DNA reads TGTGCCAGCCGCCGTGGTCAGCTAACATATAGCAATCAGCCCCAGCATTTT. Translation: CASRRGQLTYSNQPQHF.

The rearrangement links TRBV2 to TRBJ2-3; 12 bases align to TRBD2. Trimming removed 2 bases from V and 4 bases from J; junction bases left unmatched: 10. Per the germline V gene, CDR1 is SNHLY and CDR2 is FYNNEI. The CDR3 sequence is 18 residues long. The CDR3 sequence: CASSEIFWTSGDSDTQYF. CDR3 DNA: TGTGCCAGCAGTGAAATCTTTTGGACTAGCGGGGACTCAGATACGCAGTATTTT. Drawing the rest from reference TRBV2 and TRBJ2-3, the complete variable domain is EPEVTQTPSHQVTQMGQEVILRCVPISNHLYFYWYRQILGQKVEFLVSFYNNEISEKSEIFDDQFSVERPDGSNFTLKIRSTKLEDSAMYFCASSEIFWTSGDSDTQYFGPGTRLTVL.

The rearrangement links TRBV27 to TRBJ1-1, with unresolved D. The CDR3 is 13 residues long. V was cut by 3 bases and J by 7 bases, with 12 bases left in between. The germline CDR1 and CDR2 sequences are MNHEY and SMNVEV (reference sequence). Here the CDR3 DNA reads TGTGCCAGCAGTTTCGTTCCGGCTATTGAAGCTTTCTTT. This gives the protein CASSFVPAIEAFF.

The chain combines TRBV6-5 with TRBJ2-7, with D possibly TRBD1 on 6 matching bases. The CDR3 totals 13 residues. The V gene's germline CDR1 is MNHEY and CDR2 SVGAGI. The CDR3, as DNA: TGTGGGGGATACAGGGTTCCTTCCTACGAGCAGTACTTC. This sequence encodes CGGYRVPSYEQYF.

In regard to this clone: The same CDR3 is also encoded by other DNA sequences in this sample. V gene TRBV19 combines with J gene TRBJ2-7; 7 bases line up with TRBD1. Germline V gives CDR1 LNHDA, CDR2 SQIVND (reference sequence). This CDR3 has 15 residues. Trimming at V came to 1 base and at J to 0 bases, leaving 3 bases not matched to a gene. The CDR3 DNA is TGTGCCAGTAGTATAGGGACAGGAGGCTCCTACGAGCAGTACTTC. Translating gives CASSIGTGGSYEQYF.

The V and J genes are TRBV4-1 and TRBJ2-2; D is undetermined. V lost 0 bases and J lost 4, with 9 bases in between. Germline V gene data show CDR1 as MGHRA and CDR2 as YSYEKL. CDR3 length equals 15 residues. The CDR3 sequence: CASSQDSGFTGELFF. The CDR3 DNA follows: TGCGCCAGCAGCCAAGACAGTGGGTTCACCGGGGAGCTGTTTTTT.

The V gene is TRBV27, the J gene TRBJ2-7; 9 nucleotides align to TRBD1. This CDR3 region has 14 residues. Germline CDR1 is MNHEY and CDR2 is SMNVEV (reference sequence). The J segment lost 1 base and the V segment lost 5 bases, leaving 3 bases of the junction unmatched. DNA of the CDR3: TGTGCCAGCAGTGCAGGGACAGGGTCCTACGAGCAGTACTTC. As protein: CASSAGTGSYEQYF.

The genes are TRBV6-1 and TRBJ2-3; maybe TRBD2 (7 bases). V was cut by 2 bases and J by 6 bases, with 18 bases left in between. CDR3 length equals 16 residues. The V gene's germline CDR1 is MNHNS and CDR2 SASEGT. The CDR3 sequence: CASSETGRGPLDTQYF. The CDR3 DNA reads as TGTGCCAGCAGTGAAACGGGGCGGGGGCCTTTGGATACGCAGTATTTT.

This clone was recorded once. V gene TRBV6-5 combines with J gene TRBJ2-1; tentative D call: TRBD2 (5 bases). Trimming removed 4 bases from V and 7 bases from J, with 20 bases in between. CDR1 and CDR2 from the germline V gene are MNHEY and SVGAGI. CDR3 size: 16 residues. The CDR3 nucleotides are TGTGCCAGCAGTTTCAAAACTAGAAATCCGGGGAATGAGCAGTTCTTC. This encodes CASSFKTRNPGNEQFF.

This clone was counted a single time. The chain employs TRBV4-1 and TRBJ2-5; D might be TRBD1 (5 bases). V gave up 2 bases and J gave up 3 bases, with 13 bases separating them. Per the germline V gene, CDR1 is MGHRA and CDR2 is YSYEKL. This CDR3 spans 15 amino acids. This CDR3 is CASSQTRTTKETQYF. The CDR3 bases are TGCGCCAGCAGCCAAACCCGGACAACGAAAGAGACCCAGTACTTC.

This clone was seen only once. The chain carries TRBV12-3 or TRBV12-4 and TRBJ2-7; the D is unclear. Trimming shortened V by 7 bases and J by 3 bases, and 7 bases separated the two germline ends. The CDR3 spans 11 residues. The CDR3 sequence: CASTLGYEQYF. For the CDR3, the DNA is TGTGCCAGCACGTTGGGCTACGAGCAGTACTTC.